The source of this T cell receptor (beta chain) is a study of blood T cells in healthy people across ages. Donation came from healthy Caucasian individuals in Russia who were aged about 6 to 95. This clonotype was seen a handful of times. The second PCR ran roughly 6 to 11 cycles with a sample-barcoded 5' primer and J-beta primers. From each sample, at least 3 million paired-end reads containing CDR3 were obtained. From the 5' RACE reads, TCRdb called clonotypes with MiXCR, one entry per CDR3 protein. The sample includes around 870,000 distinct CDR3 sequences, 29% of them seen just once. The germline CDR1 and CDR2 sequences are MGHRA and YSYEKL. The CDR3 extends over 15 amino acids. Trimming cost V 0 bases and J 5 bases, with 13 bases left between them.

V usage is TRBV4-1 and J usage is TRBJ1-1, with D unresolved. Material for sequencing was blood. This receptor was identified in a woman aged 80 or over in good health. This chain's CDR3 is CASSQEGEKGTEAFF. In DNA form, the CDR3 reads TGCGCCAGCAGCCAAGAAGGAGAGAAGGGAACTGAAGCTTTCTTT.